The 5 T cell receptor beta chains below come from one sample, sequenced in a study of blood T cell repertoires in COVID-19. The table came from immunoSEQ multiplex PCR; TCRdb's copy has only in-frame clones and leaves some out. The sample shows 250,000 to 300,000 clones, around 90% of them seen only once. The sequenced sample consisted of peripheral blood. Source of these receptors: a middle-aged man with acute or convalescent COVID-19.

This sequence joins TRBV2 and TRBJ2-7; 7 bases map to TRBD1. Germline CDR1 and CDR2: SNHLY and FYNNEI. The J segment lost 4 bases and the V segment lost 6 bases, leaving 6 bases of the junction unmatched. The CDR3 contains 13 residues. The CDR3 region has the DNA TGTGCCAGCAGGAGGGACAGTGGTTACGAGCAGTACTTC. Translated: CASRRDSGYEQYF. The variable domain in full, completed from reference TRBV2 and TRBJ2-7, reads EPEVTQTPSHQVTQMGQEVILRCVPISNHLYFYWYRQILGQKVEFLVSFYNNEISEKSEIFDDQFSVERPDGSNFTLKIRSTKLEDSAMYFCASRRDSGYEQYFGPGTRLTVT.

This chain links TRBV3-1 (or the pseudogene TRBV3-2) with TRBJ1-2, with D maybe TRBD1 (6 bases). The V gene lost 1 base and the J gene lost 7 bases, with 16 bases spanning the gap. The CDR3 sequence is 15 residues long. Germline assignment: CDR1 LGHDT and CDR2 YNNKEL (reference sequence). This chain's CDR3 is CASSQVETGPGGYTF. DNA for the CDR3: TGTGCCAGCAGCCAAGTGGAGACAGGCCCGGGTGGCTACACCTTC.

The rearrangement uses TRBV29-1 and TRBJ2-3, with TRBD2 matching 9 bases. Germline V CDR1 and CDR2: SQVTM, ANQGSEA. This CDR3 is 13 amino acids long. This CDR3 is CRGGGLATDTQYF. CDR3 in DNA: TGCAGAGGGGGGGGACTAGCAACAGATACGCAGTATTTT.

The genes are TRBV5-5 and TRBJ1-5; 7 bases map to TRBD1. J was trimmed by 4 bases and V by 1 base; bases with no gene match: 5. This CDR3 has 15 amino acids. Germline V gene sequence: CDR1 SGHKS, CDR2 YYEKEE (reference sequence). The CDR3 sequence is CASSLLGQLNQPQHF. The CDR3 region has the DNA TGTGCCAGCAGCTTGTTGGGACAGCTTAATCAGCCCCAGCATTTT. The whole variable domain, filled in from reference TRBV5-5 and TRBJ1-5, reads DAGVTQSPTHLIKTRGQQVTLRCSPISGHKSVSWYQQVLGQGPQFIFQYYEKEERGRGNFPDRFSARQFPNYSSELNVNALLLGDSALYLCASSLLGQLNQPQHFGDGTRLSIL.

The V call is TRBV27, the J call TRBJ2-7, with D possibly TRBD1 on 5 matching bases. V was trimmed by 2 bases and J by 1 base, leaving 12 bases between them. CDR3 length: 15 residues. CDR1 and CDR2 (germline): MNHEY, SMNVEV (reference sequence). In nucleotides, the CDR3 is TGTGCCAGCAGTTTAACCTCCACAGGTTCCTACGAGCAGTACTTC. Translated, it gives CASSLTSTGSYEQYF.